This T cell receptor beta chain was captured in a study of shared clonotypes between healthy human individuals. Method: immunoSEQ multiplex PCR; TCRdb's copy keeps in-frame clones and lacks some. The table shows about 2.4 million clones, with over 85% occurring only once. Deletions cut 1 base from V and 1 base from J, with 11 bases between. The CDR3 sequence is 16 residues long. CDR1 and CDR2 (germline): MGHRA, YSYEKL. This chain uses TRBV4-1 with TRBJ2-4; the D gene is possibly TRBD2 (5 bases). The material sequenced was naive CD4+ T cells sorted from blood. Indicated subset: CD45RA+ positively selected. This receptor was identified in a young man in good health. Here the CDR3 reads CASSQVEASAKNIQYF. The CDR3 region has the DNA TGCGCCAGCAGCCAAGTGGAGGCTTCTGCCAAAAACATTCAGTACTTC.